The 27 T cell receptor beta chains in this list originate from one sample, sequenced in a study of radiation and T cells in renal cell carcinoma. Time point denoted: blood 2 weeks post-SBRT. The treatment denotes: 15 Gy SBRT to primary tumor, nephrectomy 4 weeks later. The data were produced by immunoSEQ multiplex PCR, yet TCRdb's version contains in-frame clones alone and is incomplete. Here the sample spans under 150,000 clones, 81% being singletons. The sample here was blood, taken from a patient whose treatment included radiotherapy and nephrectomy. All receptors derive from a woman aged 55-70 years with renal cell carcinoma.

The chain recombines TRBV5-8 with TRBJ1-5; D is unresolved. CDR3 length: 12 amino acids. Trimming shortened V by 3 bases and J by 4 bases, and 5 bases separated the two germline ends. Per germline, CDR1 SGHTS and CDR2 YDEGEE. The DNA of the CDR3 is TGTGCCAGCAGCTCGCGTAATCAGCCCCAGCATTTT. Translating gives CASSSRNQPQHF.

The chain employs TRBV7-6 and TRBJ1-5, with 7 nucleotides matching TRBD1. The CDR3 length is 15 residues. The germline gives CDR1 SGHVS, CDR2 FNYEAQ. Trimming cost V 5 bases and J 2 bases; bases outside gene matches: 6. The CDR3 coding sequence is TGTGCCAGCAGCCCCAACAGGGGTGGCAATCAGCCCCAGCATTTT. It encodes CASSPNRGGNQPQHF.

V and J are TRBV6-6 and TRBJ2-5; 7 bases match TRBD1. Germline CDR1 and CDR2: MNHNY and SVGAGI (reference sequence). V lost 2 bases and J lost 4; bases outside the gene matches: 7. The CDR3 extends over 15 amino acids. The chain's CDR3 is CASSYNKGAGETQYF. CDR3 in DNA: TGTGCCAGCAGTTACAACAAGGGGGCGGGAGAGACCCAGTACTTC.

V is TRBV5-5 and J is TRBJ2-5; TRBD2 matches 7 bases. This CDR3 region has 15 residues. With V trimmed by 0 bases and J by 5 bases, 7 bases remained unmatched. Germline loops: CDR1 SGHKS, CDR2 YYEKEE (reference sequence). The CDR3 is CASSLAPGGRETQYF. The CDR3 DNA sequence: TGTGCCAGCAGCTTGGCCCCGGGGGGTAGGGAGACCCAGTACTTC.

V is TRBV9 and J is TRBJ1-2; D perhaps matches TRBD1 (6 bases). This CDR3 spans 12 amino acids. V dropped 3 bases and J dropped 8 bases, with 11 bases sitting between them. CDR1 and CDR2 from the germline V gene are SGDLS and YYNGEE. CDR3 DNA sequence: TGTGCCAGCAGCGACAGGGCCGGCGGCTACACCTTC. Translated: CASSDRAGGYTF.

This chain connects TRBV27 to TRBJ2-1; the match to TRBD2 covers 10 bases. J lost 6 bases, V lost 6 bases, and 2 bases had no gene match. CDR3 length: 13 residues. Looked up from germline, CDR1 is MNHEY and CDR2 is SMNVEV (reference sequence). The DNA for the CDR3 is TGTGCCAGCAGAGCGGGGGGGGGCAATGAGCAGTTCTTC. Its protein product is CASRAGGGNEQFF.

The chain has TRBV28 and TRBJ2-7; 7 nucleotides line up with TRBD1. J was trimmed by 3 bases and V by 10 bases; bases with no gene match: 9. Germline assignment: CDR1 MDHEN and CDR2 SYDVKM. The CDR3 contains 13 residues. The CDR3 nucleotides read TGTGCCACGCACCGCGGACAGGACTACGAGCAGTACTTC. Its translation: CATHRGQDYEQYF.

This chain uses TRBV9 with TRBJ2-2; D ambiguous. This CDR3 region has 14 residues. V was pared by 0 bases and J by 3 bases, with 6 bases between. Germline CDR1 is SGDLS and CDR2 is YYNGEE. The CDR3 spells CASSVAAYTGELFF. CDR3 bases: TGTGCCAGCAGCGTAGCGGCGTACACCGGGGAGCTGTTTTTT.

V and J are TRBV14 and TRBJ1-2; possible D gene TRBD1, 5 bases. V was pared by 5 bases and J by 4 bases, with 11 bases between. Germline V gene data show CDR1 as SGHDN and CDR2 as FVKESK. The CDR3 is made up of 13 amino acids. The chain's CDR3 is CASSTGRSYGYTF. CDR3 bases: TGTGCCAGCAGCACGGGACGGTCCTATGGCTACACCTTC.

The chain has TRBV11-2 and TRBJ1-6; 8 bases fit TRBD1. V lost 4 bases, J lost 7 bases, and 0 bases stayed unmatched. The V gene's germline CDR1 is SGHAT and CDR2 FQNNGV. The CDR3 has 13 residues. The CDR3 sequence: CASSWTGNSPLHF. The CDR3 nucleotides are TGTGCCAGCAGCTGGACAGGGAATTCACCCCTCCACTTT.

This clone was counted between two and nine times. CDR3 sequence reads: CASSAQHSNYGYTF. The CDR3 bases are TGTGCCAGCAGTGCCCAGCACTCTAACTATGGCTACACCTTC. The gene calls are TRBV6-1 and TRBJ1-2; no reliable D call. The germline V gene encodes CDR1 MNHNS and CDR2 SASEGT. V was clipped by 4 bases and J by 0 bases, with 9 bases between them. The CDR3 covers 14 residues.

The rearrangement links TRBV5-4 to TRBJ2-2; tentatively, D is TRBD1 or TRBD2 (5 bases each). Germline loops: CDR1 SGHNT, CDR2 YYREEE (reference sequence). The CDR3 is 16 residues long. The V gene lost 1 base and the J gene lost 4 bases, with 14 bases spanning the gap. This CDR3 reads CASSLRRGAGTGELFF. The CDR3 DNA is TGTGCCAGCAGCTTGAGACGGGGCGCAGGCACCGGGGAGCTGTTTTTT.

This clone came up a few times. Other DNA sequences from this sample encode an identical CDR3 as well. The V gene is TRBV9, the J gene TRBJ1-5; D is undetermined. Between the trimmed V and J ends, which lost 0 bases and 7 bases, there was a span of 11 bases. The CDR3 spans 14 residues. From germline, CDR1 is SGDLS and CDR2 YYNGEE. CDR3 DNA: TGTGCCAGCAGCGTAGGGGAGCTAGGGCAGCCCCAGCATTTT. It codes for CASSVGELGQPQHF.

This clone turned up a few times. This chain links TRBV21-1 with TRBJ2-2; the table assigns TRBD1, which was not confirmed against the DNA. TRBV21-1 is deemed a pseudogene. The CDR3 has 16 residues. CDR3 sequence (DNA): TGTGCCAGCAGCAAACCCCCGGGACAGACCACCGGGGAGCTGTTTTTT. Amino acids: CASSKPPGQTTGELFF.

V usage is TRBV12-2 and J usage is TRBJ1-2. TRBV12-2 is classified as a pseudogene. CDR3 length: 17 residues. The CDR3 DNA follows: TGTGCAAGTCGCTTAGTAGTCTTCGGGCCAACAAGTGGTGGCTACACCTTC. Protein product: CASRLVVFGPTSGGYTF.

This clone has a count of ten or more. V and J are TRBV2 and TRBJ1-1; the D is unclear. Germline V gives CDR1 SNHLY, CDR2 FYNNEI. The V end lost 7 bases, the J end lost 3 bases, and 12 bases lay between the germline ends. The CDR3 is made up of 13 amino acids. This chain's CDR3 is CASKGTPYTEAFF. The CDR3 nucleotides read TGTGCCAGCAAGGGAACACCGTACACTGAAGCTTTCTTT.

This clone is a singleton in its sample. The rearrangement joins TRBV14 to TRBJ1-2; TRBD1 aligns across 11 bases. After removal of 5 bases from V and 8 bases from J, the junction contained 7 bases not matched to a gene. Germline V lookup: CDR1 SGHDN, CDR2 FVKESK. The CDR3 consists of 14 residues. CDR3 DNA: TGTGCCAGCAGCTTCAGGACAGGGGGCGACGGCTACACCTTC. Its protein product is CASSFRTGGDGYTF.

The chain couples TRBV10-3 to TRBJ2-7; D might be TRBD2 (6 bases). The germline V gene encodes CDR1 ENHRY and CDR2 SYGVKD. Trimming took 6 bases from V and 1 from J, leaving 16 bases between them. This CDR3 region has 15 residues. CDR3 sequence: CAISHPAGGSYEQYF. CDR3 DNA sequence: TGTGCCATCAGCCACCCAGCCGGGGGATCCTACGAGCAGTACTTC.

The chain uses TRBV28 and TRBJ2-1; 8 bases are shared with TRBD2. Per germline, CDR1 MDHEN and CDR2 SYDVKM. The CDR3 consists of 16 residues. V lost 4 bases and J lost 0; bases outside the gene matches: 5. The CDR3 region is CASSSPAGDSYNEQFF. The CDR3 region has the DNA TGTGCCAGCAGTTCCCCAGCGGGAGACTCCTACAATGAGCAGTTCTTC.

This clone was seen once. The V gene is TRBV19, the J gene TRBJ1-1; D is unclear. The CDR3 is 15 amino acids. The V and J ends lost 0 bases and 1 base respectively, with 9 bases between them. Germline CDR1 reads LNHDA; CDR2 reads SQIVND (reference sequence). CDR3 residues: CASSIEGRTNTEAFF. The CDR3 DNA follows: TGTGCCAGTAGTATAGAGGGCAGGACGAACACTGAAGCTTTCTTT.

The V gene is TRBV10-3, the J gene TRBJ2-5; 7 bases are a match to TRBD2. Trimming removed 6 bases from V and 4 bases from J; junction bases left unmatched: 17. CDR1 is ENHRY and CDR2 is SYGVKD in the germline V gene. There are 17 residues in the CDR3. This CDR3 is CAISPPSGGGKGETQYF. The CDR3 region has the DNA TGTGCCATCAGCCCACCCTCGGGAGGAGGAAAGGGAGAGACCCAGTACTTC.

Only a few counts were recorded for this clone. The genes are TRBV27 and TRBJ1-1; 7 bases line up with TRBD1. Losses at the gene ends were 4 bases for V and 1 base for J; bases not matched to a gene: 12. CDR3 size: 17 residues. Germline V gives CDR1 MNHEY, CDR2 SMNVEV (reference sequence). CDR3 amino acids: CASSSPRGARANTEAFF. CDR3 nucleotides: TGTGCCAGCAGTTCCCCCAGGGGGGCCCGTGCGAACACTGAAGCTTTCTTT.

This rearrangement joins TRBV11-2 to TRBJ2-7; 9 nucleotides align to TRBD1. Germline V lookup: CDR1 SGHAT, CDR2 FQNNGV. Trimming removed 5 bases from V and 4 bases from J; junction bases left unmatched: 3. The CDR3 sequence is 13 residues long. CDR3 DNA sequence: TGTGCCAGCAGCCGGGACAGGGATTACGAGCAGTACTTC. This translates into CASSRDRDYEQYF.

The chain carries TRBV5-4 and TRBJ2-2, with D perhaps TRBD2 (7 bases). The CDR3 spans 15 residues. V lost 3 bases and J 5 bases, leaving 14 bases between the germline ends. Looked up from germline, CDR1 is SGHNT and CDR2 is YYREEE (reference sequence). Written as DNA, the CDR3 is TGTGCCAGCAGCTCAGAGCGGGGACAAACCGGGGAGCTGTTTTTT. Residues: CASSSERGQTGELFF.

This clone showed up just once. The J gene is TRBJ1-2, the V gene TRBV7-2, with 9 bases lining up with TRBD1. The CDR3 loop spans 16 amino acids. V lost 0 bases and J lost 2; bases outside the gene matches: 4. Per germline, CDR1 SGHTA and CDR2 FQGNSA. The CDR3 here is CASSLATTGGNYGYTF. Here the CDR3 DNA reads TGTGCCAGCAGCTTAGCCACGACAGGGGGAAACTATGGCTACACCTTC. The whole variable domain, remainder taken from reference TRBV7-2 and TRBJ1-2, is GAGVSQSPSNKVTEKGKDVELRCDPISGHTALYWYRQSLGQGLEFLIYFQGNSAPDKSGLPSDRFSAERTGGSVSTLTIQRTQQEDSAVYLCASSLATTGGNYGYTFGSGTRLTVV.

This chain links TRBV9 with TRBJ2-1, with 8 nucleotides matching TRBD2. The CDR3 length is 15 residues. CDR1 is SGDLS, CDR2 YYNGEE, per germline. The V and J ends lost 3 bases and 3 bases, in that order; junction bases with no gene match: 5. CDR3 sequence reads: CASSEAGTSYNEQFF. The CDR3 DNA reads TGTGCCAGCAGCGAGGCGGGGACTAGCTACAATGAGCAGTTCTTC.

A single count supports this clone. The chain employs TRBV6-1 and TRBJ2-7; D gene unclear. V was trimmed by 3 bases and J by 5 bases, leaving 14 bases between them. Germline CDR1 is MNHNS and CDR2 is SASEGT. There are 14 residues in the CDR3. The CDR3 spells CASSELGYPDEQYF. CDR3 sequence (DNA): TGTGCCAGCAGTGAGTTGGGGTATCCAGACGAGCAGTACTTC.